This TCR beta chain was observed in a study of blood T cell repertoires in COVID-19 (dated by TCRdb to 2019 to 2021). About the investigation overall: The collaborator samples originated in the United States, Italy and Spain and spanned the acute and convalescent phases of COVID-19. The prospective study material was composed of cDNA or gDNA derived from T cells, B-cell-depleted T cells, or PBMCs. Deeply sampled blood TCRbeta repertoires from subjects exposed to, actively infected with, or recovered from COVID-19 were included in the dataset. A freely available public database, intended as a resource for researchers studying the immune response to SARS-CoV-2, is where the repertoires were released. The samples were drawn from the first 160 participants of the ongoing ImmuneRACE study and from over 950 subjects provided by 6 global collaborators. Nearly every sample came with metadata listing a de-identified subject ID, COVID-19 status, age in years and sex. HLA class I and class II types, where available, came from metadata supplied by the sample provider rather than from assay-based typing.

Participants in the prospective study were aged roughly 18 to 100 years, lived in about two dozen United States geographic areas, and enrolled through a virtual design. To assign participants to cohorts, the prospective study relied on clinical history that participants themselves reported in a screening survey and a study questionnaire. Recovered participants in ImmuneRACE Cohort 3 were defined by two consecutive negative NP/OP PCR tests, clearance by a healthcare professional, or resolution of symptoms. Mobile phlebotomists in the prospective study collected whole blood, serum and a nasopharyngeal or oropharyngeal swab from every participant. Over a roughly 2-month period, participants in the prospective study had the option of providing additional blood draws and questionnaires. Before DNA extraction, blood samples from the prospective study were shipped at room temperature or frozen. The investigation overall reported the following: How much clinical and demographic metadata was included differed by source and by participant, and the metadata was provided uncurated.

TCRbeta CDR3 regions were amplified from genomic DNA using the immunoSEQ Assay, a bias-controlled multiplex PCR. For the original study's pipeline: The number of nucleated cells in each sample was estimated by amplification of reference gene primers within the assay. Sequence reads were collapsed and filtered to measure the absolute abundance of every unique TCRbeta CDR3 rearrangement. For each sample, productive Simpson clonality was calculated as the square root of Simpson's diversity index across productive rearrangements. Not all clones reach the TCRdb copy of this immuneACCESS table, which keeps in-frame sequences only. Checked studies attribute under half of the gap to unresolved V genes and leave the rest unexplained. V and J calls and clone size are copied from that table; D and trimming were computed from the DNA. This sample is represented by 310,000 or so clones; 75% to 95% of them were singletons. Jointly, the top ten make up around 1.1% of the sample.

In regard to this clone: Its antigen is unknown. No clone much larger than this one lies a single base away; base qualities are absent.

Input material: PBMCs or T cells enriched from blood (not recorded which). The sequence came from a woman under 40 who had recovered from COVID-19.

CDR3 loop: CASSQEGSSYNEQFF. The nucleotide sequence reads as follows: TGTGCCAGCAGCCAAGAGGGGAGCTCCTACAATGAGCAGTTCTTC. This chain is built from TRBV4-2 and TRBJ2-1; TRBD2 is possibly the D segment (5 matching bases). V sheds 0 bases and J sheds 0 bases, leaving 6 bases between their ends. Its CDR3 holds 15 amino acids, cysteine through phenylalanine. Only the CDR3 DNA stays, 45 bases, in frame from base 1. As encoded in the germline V gene, CDR1 is LGHNA while CDR2 is YNFKEQ.